The 28 T cell receptor beta chains below were found in one sample sequenced in a study of shared clonotypes between healthy human individuals. Using immunoSEQ multiplex PCR, the repertoire was profiled, and TCRdb retains in-frame clones only, with some absent. This repertoire shows millions of clones, 95% found once; its top ten account for 0.1% to 0.15%. Sequenced input: naive CD4+ T cells sorted from blood. Sample subset: CD45RA+ positively selected. The receptors were gathered from a man aged 18 to 30 in good health.

The rearrangement uses TRBV2 and TRBJ2-7, with 7 bases that match TRBD1. J lost 5 bases, V lost 3 bases, and 10 bases had no gene match. This CDR3 has 15 amino acids. Germline V gene lookup returns CDR1 SNHLY and CDR2 FYNNEI. CDR3 in amino acids: CASSDRQGRSDEQYF. CDR3 in DNA: TGTGCCAGCAGTGATCGACAGGGACGCAGCGACGAGCAGTACTTC.

The chain joins TRBV11-3 to TRBJ2-1; the match to TRBD2 covers 11 bases. The CDR3 totals 16 residues. V trimming: 1 base; J trimming: 3 bases; junction bases outside the gene matches: 2. Germline values: CDR1 SGHNT, CDR2 YENEEA. The CDR3 loop reads CASSLVSGGVYNEQFF. CDR3 nucleotide sequence: TGTGCCAGCAGCTTAGTTAGCGGGGGGGTCTACAATGAGCAGTTCTTC. Looking up the rest from reference TRBV11-3 and TRBJ2-1 gives the full variable domain: EAGVVQSPRYKIIEKKQPVAFWCNPISGHNTLYWYLQNLGQGPELLIRYENEEAVDDSQLPKDRFSAERLKGVDSTLKIQPAELGDSAVYLCASSLVSGGVYNEQFFGPGTRLTVL.

This chain connects TRBV30 to TRBJ1-1; D is uncertain. This CDR3 is 14 amino acids long. Trimming pared 0 bases from V and 2 bases from J, leaving 10 bases between. CDR1 GTSNPN and CDR2 SVGIG come from the germline V gene (reference sequence). The CDR3 DNA reads as TGTGCCTGGAGTGTAGGGCAGGTCAACACTGAAGCTTTCTTT. This encodes CAWSVGQVNTEAFF.

This clone was seen only a few times. CDR3 loop: CASSDYLNNSPLHF. The CDR3 DNA sequence: TGTGCCAGCAGTGACTACCTGAATAATTCACCCCTCCACTTT. The V call is TRBV6-5, the J call TRBJ1-6; D unresolved. Germline assignment: CDR1 MNHEY and CDR2 SVGAGI. This CDR3 is built from 14 residues. The V end lost 5 bases, the J end lost 5 bases, and 10 bases lay between the germline ends.

V and J are TRBV28 and TRBJ1-3, with 8 bases that match TRBD1. Trimming took 9 bases from V and 0 from J; bases not matched to a gene: 7. Germline CDR1 reads MDHEN; CDR2 reads SYDVKM. The CDR3 loop spans 15 amino acids. This CDR3 reads CASRSGGASGNTIYF. Written as DNA, the CDR3 is TGTGCCAGTAGATCAGGGGGCGCCTCTGGAAACACCATATATTTT.

The J gene is TRBJ1-5, the V gene TRBV10-2, with a weak D call TRBD1 (6 bases). The germline V gene encodes CDR1 WSHSY and CDR2 SAAADI. Trimming pared 8 bases from V and 0 bases from J, leaving 14 bases between. The CDR3 runs 15 residues. Here the CDR3 DNA reads TGCGCCAGCGCTAGGGGGGATTTTAGCAATCAGCCCCAGCATTTT. This gives the protein CASARGDFSNQPQHF.

The chain employs TRBV5-7 and TRBJ2-3; 8 bases align to TRBD2. TRBV5-7 is labeled an ORF, and its function is uncertain. Losses at the gene ends were 0 bases for V and 1 base for J; bases not matched to a gene: 4. This CDR3 has 16 residues. The CDR3 DNA reads TGTGCCAGCAGCTTGGAAAGCGGGGGCGGCACAGATACGCAGTATTTT. Amino acid sequence: CASSLESGGGTDTQYF.

The chain has TRBV10-3 and TRBJ1-2; tentative D call: TRBD1 (6 bases). V dropped 6 bases and J dropped 1 base, with 12 bases sitting between them. The germline V gene encodes CDR1 ENHRY and CDR2 SYGVKD. The CDR3 totals 14 residues. The CDR3 loop reads CAIRQDSVNYGYTF. The DNA for the CDR3 is TGTGCCATCAGACAGGACAGTGTTAACTATGGCTACACCTTC.

This clone has only one observation. The chain joins TRBV10-2 to TRBJ2-7; TRBD2 aligns across 8 bases. CDR1 WSHSY and CDR2 SAAADI come from the germline V gene. This CDR3 spans 12 amino acids. Unmatched junction bases numbered 1, after V lost 2 bases and J lost 7 bases. DNA of the CDR3: TGCGCCAGCAGTGAGCCTAGCGGGGAGCAGTACTTC. Translated: CASSEPSGEQYF.

The chain is built from TRBV6-1 and TRBJ1-2, with 7 nucleotides matching TRBD1. Per germline, CDR1 MNHNS and CDR2 SASEGT. The ends lost 6 bases at V and 7 bases at J; junction bases unmatched: 8. This CDR3 contains 13 residues. For the CDR3, the DNA is TGTGCCAGCAGCGTCACAGGGGTCGGTGGCTACACCTTC. Its protein product is CASSVTGVGGYTF.

This chain connects TRBV28 to TRBJ1-5; D might be TRBD1 (6 bases). Germline V gene sequence: CDR1 MDHEN, CDR2 SYDVKM. The CDR3 runs 14 residues. The germline V and J ends were trimmed by 6 bases and 4 bases, with 13 bases remaining between them. The CDR3 sequence is CASRTGTSNQPQHF. CDR3 DNA: TGTGCCAGCAGAACCGGGACATCGAATCAGCCCCAGCATTTT.

The chain combines TRBV27 with TRBJ1-2; tentatively, D is TRBD1 (6 bases). The CDR3 has 15 residues. Trimming removed 7 bases from V and 7 bases from J, with 22 bases in between. CDR1 and CDR2 from the germline V gene are MNHEY and SMNVEV (reference sequence). CDR3 loop: CASTPGGGTISGYTF. The CDR3 region has the DNA TGTGCCAGCACCCCAGGAGGGGGAACTATCAGTGGCTACACCTTC.

The J gene is TRBJ2-1, the V gene TRBV14; the D gene could be TRBD1 or TRBD2 (5 bases each). The CDR3 is 13 residues long. The ends were cut back, 2 bases at V and 10 bases at J, with 12 bases in the middle. CDR1 SGHDN and CDR2 FVKESK come from the germline V gene. As DNA, the CDR3 is TGTGCCAGCAGCCAATCGCCCGGGACCGAGCAGTTCTTC. Translated, it gives CASSQSPGTEQFF.

The rearrangement uses TRBV10-3 and TRBJ2-1; the match to TRBD2 covers 10 bases. V lost 3 bases, J lost 4 bases, and 6 bases stayed unmatched. Germline CDR1 is ENHRY and CDR2 is SYGVKD. The CDR3 has 16 residues. The CDR3 is CAISDLGTSAYNEQFF. CDR3 DNA sequence: TGTGCCATCAGTGACCTAGGGACTAGCGCGTACAATGAGCAGTTCTTC.

V gene TRBV30 combines with J gene TRBJ1-5; D unresolved. CDR3 length: 14 residues. V was clipped by 1 base and J by 1 base, with 8 bases between them. Germline loops: CDR1 GTSNPN, CDR2 SVGIG (reference sequence). This chain's CDR3 is CAWSGDGSNQPQHF. The CDR3 coding sequence is TGTGCCTGGAGTGGAGACGGGAGCAATCAGCCCCAGCATTTT.

The rearrangement uses TRBV11-2 and TRBJ2-7; 8 bases match TRBD1. There are 12 residues in the CDR3. Trimming at V came to 8 bases and at J to 3 bases, leaving 3 bases not matched to a gene. Germline V lookup: CDR1 SGHAT, CDR2 FQNNGV. The CDR3 region has the DNA TGTGCCAGCTCAGGGGGCTTCTACGAGCAGTACTTC. This sequence encodes CASSGGFYEQYF.

This clone appeared a single time. This chain uses TRBV27 with TRBJ2-3, with TRBD1 identical over 8 bases. Germline CDR1 reads MNHEY; CDR2 reads SMNVEV (reference sequence). Losses at the gene ends were 7 bases for V and 3 bases for J; bases not matched to a gene: 6. This CDR3 is built from 14 residues. CDR3 coding DNA: TGTGCCAGCAAAGGACAGGGTAGAACAGATACGCAGTATTTT. Translation: CASKGQGRTDTQYF.

The rearrangement uses TRBV15 and TRBJ2-7; D is uncertain. V was cut by 0 bases and J by 0 bases, with 18 bases left in between. From germline, CDR1 is LNHNV and CDR2 YYDKDF (reference sequence). This CDR3 is 18 amino acids long. The chain's CDR3 is CATSRDLPRTLSSYEQYF. In DNA, the CDR3 is TGTGCCACCAGCAGAGATCTGCCCAGGACCCTGAGCTCCTACGAGCAGTACTTC.

Notes on this clone: The sample contains more than one DNA sequence encoding this CDR3. This sequence joins TRBV9 and TRBJ2-1; 11 nucleotides align to TRBD2. Trimming took 5 bases from V and 3 from J; bases not matched to a gene: 7. This CDR3 region has 16 residues. Germline loops: CDR1 SGDLS, CDR2 YYNGEE. CDR3 in DNA: TGTGCCAGCAGTGTTGGGGGACTAGCGGTCTACAATGAGCAGTTCTTC. Translated, it gives CASSVGGLAVYNEQFF. Full variable domain (remainder filled in from reference TRBV9 and TRBJ2-1): DSGVTQTPKHLITATGQRVTLRCSPRSGDLSVYWYQQSLDQGLQFLIQYYNGEERAKGNILERFSAQQFPDLHSELNLSSLELGDSALYFCASSVGGLAVYNEQFFGPGTRLTVL.

V gene TRBV7-9 combines with J gene TRBJ2-7; possibly TRBD1 for D (5 bases). This CDR3 comprises 14 residues. V dropped 3 bases and J dropped 6 bases, with 15 bases sitting between them. Germline values: CDR1 SEHNR, CDR2 FQNEAQ (reference sequence). The CDR3 is CASSLLAGSREQYF. The CDR3 DNA is TGTGCCAGCAGCTTGTTGGCAGGGTCCCGCGAGCAGTACTTC.

The V gene is TRBV30, the J gene TRBJ1-3; D perhaps matches TRBD1 (5 bases). The CDR3 extends over 16 amino acids. Germline V gene data show CDR1 as GTSNPN and CDR2 as SVGIG (reference sequence). Trimming took off 4 bases at V and 4 bases at J, with 20 bases between the two ends. CDR3: CAWTPFEGRSGNTIYF. The CDR3 DNA follows: TGTGCCTGGACCCCATTCGAGGGACGTTCGGGAAACACCATATATTTT.

The chain is built from TRBV5-1 and TRBJ2-1; the match to TRBD1 covers 7 bases. The germline CDR1 and CDR2 sequences are SGHRS and YFSETQ. Trimming took 0 bases from V and 6 from J; bases not matched to a gene: 6. CDR3 size: 15 residues. The CDR3 DNA reads TGCGCCAGCAGCTTGGCAGGACAGGATAGCAATGAGCAGTTCTTC. It specifies CASSLAGQDSNEQFF.

The rearrangement uses TRBV4-1 and TRBJ2-7; D is uncertain. The germline V gene has CDR1 MGHRA and CDR2 YSYEKL. V lost 2 bases and J lost 3, with 23 bases in between. The CDR3 extends over 18 amino acids. This CDR3 is CASSQLFGGIGNNYEQYF. In nucleotides, the CDR3 is TGCGCCAGCAGCCAACTTTTTGGCGGCATAGGGAACAACTACGAGCAGTACTTC.

V usage is TRBV7-2 and J usage is TRBJ1-3, with D tentatively TRBD1 (5 bases). The CDR3 totals 16 residues. Germline CDR1 is SGHTA and CDR2 is FQGNSA. Trimming shortened V by 2 bases and J by 4 bases, and 15 bases separated the two germline ends. The CDR3 sequence is CASSLSRDVGGNTIYF. In DNA form, the CDR3 reads TGTGCCAGCAGCTTATCTCGGGACGTCGGGGGAAACACCATATATTTT.

The chain recombines TRBV18 with TRBJ2-1; 15 positions match TRBD2. Germline V gene lookup returns CDR1 KGHSH and CDR2 LQKENI. After removal of 5 bases from V and 10 bases from J, the junction contained 9 bases not matched to a gene. CDR3 size: 16 residues. In DNA, the CDR3 is TGTGCCAGCTCAGGGACGGGACTAGCGGGAGGAAACGAGCAGTTCTTC. Protein sequence: CASSGTGLAGGNEQFF.

The genes are TRBV28 and TRBJ1-5; D is undetermined. V lost 3 bases to trimming and J lost 7 bases, with 13 bases between them. CDR3 length: 14 amino acids. Germline V gene lookup returns CDR1 MDHEN and CDR2 SYDVKM. Here the CDR3 DNA reads TGTGCCAGCAGTTTTGGGTCGGTTGGACAGCCCCAGCATTTT. Amino acid sequence: CASSFGSVGQPQHF. Supplemented by reference TRBV28 and TRBJ1-5, the full variable domain reads DVKVTQSSRYLVKRTGEKVFLECVQDMDHENMFWYRQDPGLGLRLIYFSYDVKMKEKGDIPEGYSVSREKKERFSLILESASTNQTSMYLCASSFGSVGQPQHFGDGTRLSIL.

With respect to this clone: Other DNA variants within this sample encode the same CDR3. The chain is built from TRBV6-1 and TRBJ1-2; TRBD1 might be the D (5 bases). CDR3 size: 12 residues. V lost 1 base, J lost 5 bases, and 5 bases lay in between. Germline V gene lookup returns CDR1 MNHNS and CDR2 SASEGT. The CDR3 is CASSEEGYGYTF. CDR3 nucleotides: TGTGCCAGCAGTGAAGAGGGGTATGGCTACACCTTC.

V is TRBV20-1 and J is TRBJ1-2; no clear D gene. Germline V lookup: CDR1 DFQATT, CDR2 SNEGSKA (reference sequence). This CDR3 is built from 9 residues. Trimming stripped 5 bases from V and 8 bases from J, with 6 bases between. The CDR3 reads CSAVRGYTF. In DNA, the CDR3 is TGCAGTGCTGTAAGGGGCTACACCTTC.